This TCR beta chain was captured by sequencing in a study of blood T cell repertoires in COVID-19. Study summary: Material from acute and convalescent COVID-19 was sourced from the United States, Italy and Spain. PBMCs, B-cell-depleted T cells, or T cells provided the cDNA or gDNA that made up the material.

Per the authors' pipeline: Nucleated cell number was recorded as an estimate derived from reference gene primer amplification. TCRdb keeps only in-frame clones here, not all; method: immunoSEQ multiplex PCR. For V, J and clone size, that table is used; D and trimming come from the DNA. The sample contains around 260,000 clones, about 85% of which appear only once. This CDR3 spans 15 amino acids. V shed 9 bases and J shed 1 base, with 17 bases lying between them. Germline CDR1 and CDR2: SNHLY and FYNNEI. This clone has just one count. The clonotype originates from a human donor in a cohort sampled during active COVID-19. Sequencing input: peripheral blood. The chain uses TRBV2 and TRBJ2-3, with TRBD2 as a possible D gene (7 bases). The CDR3 nucleotides read TGTGCCAGAGGGGGGTCGGGAGGTCGCACAGATACGCAGTATTTT. Its protein product is CARGGSGGRTDTQYF.